Following are 15 T cell receptor beta chains from one sample sequenced in a study of molecular identifiers for immune sequencing clone quantification. TCRdb fed the PCR reads into MiXCR, producing one record per CDR3 protein. The sample has about half a million distinct CDR3 sequences; around 23% are singletons. The source material was naive CD8+ T cells from blood, with Jurkat cell RNA spiked in. Subset here: FACS-sorted CD8+CD4-CCR7+CD45RA+ naive T cells. These receptors were collected from a human donor in good health. Some libraries in this study had Jurkat cell RNA spiked in.

This clonotype was seen a few times. The chain joins TRBV19 to TRBJ2-3, with TRBD1 as a possible D gene (5 bases). The CDR3 consists of 16 residues. Trimming removed 3 bases at V and 6 bases at J, with 19 bases between. The V gene's germline CDR1 is LNHDA and CDR2 SQIVND (reference sequence). CDR3 sequence (DNA): TGTGCCAGTAGTATCCCAGGGCTAGGATTCTCCGATACGCAGTATTTT. Amino acids: CASSIPGLGFSDTQYF. Supplemented by reference TRBV19 and TRBJ2-3, the full variable domain reads DGGITQSPKYLFRKEGQNVTLSCEQNLNHDAMYWYRQDPGQGLRLIYYSQIVNDFQKGDIAEGYSVSREKKESFPLTVTSAQKNPTAFYLCASSIPGLGFSDTQYFGPGTRLTVL.

This clonotype was counted between two and nine times. V gene TRBV4-3 combines with J gene TRBJ2-1; the match to TRBD2 covers 8 bases. CDR1 is LGHNA, CDR2 YSLEER, per germline. V lost 0 bases, J lost 9 bases, and 10 bases stayed unmatched. CDR3 length: 16 residues. The DNA for the CDR3 is TGCGCCAGCAGCCAAGATGGAGGGACTAGAGAGGGTGAGCAGTTCTTC. This encodes CASSQDGGTREGEQFF.

V and J are TRBV30 and TRBJ2-6; D tentatively reads TRBD1 or TRBD2 (5 bases each). V lost 2 bases and J 4 bases, leaving 9 bases between the germline ends. Germline values: CDR1 GTSNPN, CDR2 SVGIG (reference sequence). CDR3 size: 14 residues. CDR3 bases: TGTGCCTGGAGTTTGGGGGTAGGGGCCAACGTCCTGACTTTC. Translation gives CAWSLGVGANVLTF.

The V and J genes are TRBV6-2 or TRBV6-3 and TRBJ2-7; TRBD2 is a possible D gene (5 bases). The CDR3 has 12 residues. CDR1 is MNHEY and CDR2 is SVGEGT in the germline V gene. Trimming removed 10 bases from V and 3 bases from J, with 13 bases in between. CDR3 amino acids: CATRDFYYEQYF. For the CDR3, the DNA is TGTGCCACCCGGGATTTTTACTACGAGCAGTACTTC.

J is TRBJ1-2 and V is TRBV5-6, with D unclear. The CDR3 has 16 residues. The germline CDR1 and CDR2 sequences are SGHDT and YYEEEE. Between the trimmed V and J ends, which lost 2 bases and 4 bases, there was a span of 18 bases. The CDR3 loop is CASSFSTETDRYGYTF. For the CDR3, the DNA is TGTGCCAGCAGCTTCTCGACGGAAACTGATCGCTATGGCTACACCTTC.

This rearrangement joins TRBV30 to TRBJ1-1; no clear D. Germline CDR1 GTSNPN, CDR2 SVGIG (reference sequence). The V and J ends lost 0 bases and 1 base respectively, with 9 bases between them. The CDR3 length is 14 residues. The CDR3 is CAWSVRPGNTEAFF. As DNA, the CDR3 is TGTGCCTGGAGTGTACGCCCGGGGAACACTGAAGCTTTCTTT. The full variable domain, with the rest looked up from reference TRBV30 and TRBJ1-1, is SQTIHQWPATLVQPVGSPLSLECTVEGTSNPNLYWYRQAAGRGLQLLFYSVGIGQISSEVPQNLSASRPQDRQFILSSKKLLLSDSGFYLCAWSVRPGNTEAFFGQGTRLTVV.

This clonotype was picked up a small number of times. This rearrangement joins TRBV11-2 to TRBJ2-5, with D possibly TRBD1 on 6 matching bases. CDR1 is SGHAT and CDR2 is FQNNGV in the germline V gene. The CDR3 runs to 15 residues. V lost 2 bases, J lost 2 bases, and 12 bases lay in between. CDR3 in amino acids: CASSLSHRDQETQYF. CDR3 nucleotide sequence: TGTGCCAGCAGCTTATCCCACAGGGATCAAGAGACCCAGTACTTC.

There are many counts of this clonotype. This rearrangement joins TRBV9 to TRBJ2-4; TRBD1 agrees at 7 bases. Germline assignment: CDR1 SGDLS and CDR2 YYNGEE. The CDR3 is 14 residues long. With V trimmed by 0 bases and J by 5 bases, 2 bases remained unmatched. Written as DNA, the CDR3 is TGTGCCAGCAGCGTAGAAGGGGGCGAAAACATTCAGTACTTC. This encodes CASSVEGGENIQYF. Drawing the rest from reference TRBV9 and TRBJ2-4, the complete variable domain is DSGVTQTPKHLITATGQRVTLRCSPRSGDLSVYWYQQSLDQGLQFLIQYYNGEERAKGNILERFSAQQFPDLHSELNLSSLELGDSALYFCASSVEGGENIQYFGAGTRLSVL.

This chain links TRBV29-1 with TRBJ2-2; D not resolved. The CDR3 loop spans 12 amino acids. Germline CDR1 SQVTM, CDR2 ANQGSEA. With 1 base removed from V and 7 bases from J, the gap between germline ends came to 7 bases. CDR3 DNA: TGCAGCGTTGAAGGCCCCCGCGGGGAGCTGTTTTTT. This gives the protein CSVEGPRGELFF.

This clonotype was detected once. The CDR3 does not close with the conserved phenylalanine or tryptophan, likely indicating a read error. The chain joins TRBV29-1 to TRBJ2-7; 7 nucleotides agree with TRBD2. With 7 bases clipped from V and 3 bases from J, the junction kept 6 bases outside the gene matches. Germline V gives CDR1 SQVTM, CDR2 ANQGSEA. This CDR3 region has 12 residues. The chain's CDR3 is CSAWGGGYEQYL. The CDR3, as DNA: TGCAGCGCGTGGGGGGGAGGCTACGAGCAGTACCTC.

This clonotype was counted at least ten times. The CDR3, as DNA: TGTGCCAGCAGCCCAGGGGGCGGGGGTCAGCCCCAGCATTTT. Translating it yields CASSPGGGGQPQHF. The V call is TRBV9, the J call TRBJ1-5, with 8 bases identical to TRBD1. This CDR3 is 14 amino acids long. The ends lost 4 bases at V and 6 bases at J; junction bases unmatched: 6. From germline, CDR1 is SGDLS and CDR2 YYNGEE.

This chain uses TRBV10-3 with TRBJ1-1; perhaps TRBD1 as D (5 bases). V was pared by 2 bases and J by 1 base, with 14 bases between. Looked up from germline, CDR1 is ENHRY and CDR2 is SYGVKD. The CDR3 is made up of 16 amino acids. The CDR3 bases are TGTGCCATCAGTGAGATTTTGGGAGGGGAGAACACTGAAGCTTTCTTT. Translating it yields CAISEILGGENTEAFF.

The CDR3: CASSLSGGGDTQYF. Written as DNA, the CDR3 is TGTGCCAGCAGCTTAAGCGGGGGAGGGGATACGCAGTATTTT. V is TRBV7-3 and J is TRBJ2-3, with 7 bases fitting TRBD2. Germline CDR1 SGHTA, CDR2 FQGTGA. CDR3 length: 14 residues. V lost 1 base to trimming and J lost 6 bases; unmatched junction nucleotides: 4.

This clonotype came up many times. This chain connects TRBV9 to TRBJ2-5; weak D call: TRBD1 (6 bases). The CDR3 covers 13 residues. V dropped 5 bases and J dropped 3 bases, with 11 bases sitting between them. CDR1 is SGDLS, CDR2 YYNGEE, per germline. The CDR3 reads CASRAGAEETQYF. Here the CDR3 DNA reads TGTGCCAGCAGAGCAGGGGCGGAAGAGACCCAGTACTTC.

With regard to this clonotype: This sequence may be a read error, since a much larger clone differs from it by one base. The rearrangement joins TRBV5-3 to TRBJ2-7; tentative D call: TRBD2 (5 bases). TRBV5-3 falls under the ORF class, with uncertain function. The CDR3 runs to 17 residues. The DNA for the CDR3 is TGTGCCAGCAGCCCGACGAGTGGGCGGGCGGCCTCCTACGAGCAGTCCTTC. Protein product: CASSPTSGRAASYEQSF.